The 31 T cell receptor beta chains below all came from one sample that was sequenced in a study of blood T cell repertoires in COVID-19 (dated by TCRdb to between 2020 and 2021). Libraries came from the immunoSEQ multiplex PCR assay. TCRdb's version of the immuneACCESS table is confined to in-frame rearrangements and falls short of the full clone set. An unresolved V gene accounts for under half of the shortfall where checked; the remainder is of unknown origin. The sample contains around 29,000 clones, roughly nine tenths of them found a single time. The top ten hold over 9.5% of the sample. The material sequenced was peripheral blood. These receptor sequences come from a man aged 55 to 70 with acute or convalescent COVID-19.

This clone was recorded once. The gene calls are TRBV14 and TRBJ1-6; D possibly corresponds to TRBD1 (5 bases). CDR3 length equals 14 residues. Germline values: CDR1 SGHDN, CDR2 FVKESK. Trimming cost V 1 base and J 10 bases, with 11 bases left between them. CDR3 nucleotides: TGTGCCAGCAGCCAAGTTGGGGGGAACTCACCCCTCCACTTT. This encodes CASSQVGGNSPLHF.

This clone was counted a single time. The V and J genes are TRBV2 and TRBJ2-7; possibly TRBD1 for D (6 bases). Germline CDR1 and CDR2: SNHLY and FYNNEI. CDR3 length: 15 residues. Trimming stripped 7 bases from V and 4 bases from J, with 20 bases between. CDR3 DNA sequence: TGTGCCAGCATCCCGGACAGCCATGGAATATACGAGCAGTACTTC. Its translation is CASIPDSHGIYEQYF.

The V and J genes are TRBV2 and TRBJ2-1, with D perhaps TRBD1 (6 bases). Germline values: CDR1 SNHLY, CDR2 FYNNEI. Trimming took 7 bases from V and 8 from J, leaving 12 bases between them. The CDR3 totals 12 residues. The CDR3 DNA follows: TGTGCCAGCAATACAGGGTCCGATGAGCAGTTCTTC. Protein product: CASNTGSDEQFF.

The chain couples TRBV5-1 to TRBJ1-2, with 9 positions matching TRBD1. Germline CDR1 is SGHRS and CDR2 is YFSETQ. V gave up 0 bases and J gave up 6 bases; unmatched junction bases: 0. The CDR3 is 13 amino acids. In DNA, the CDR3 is TGCGCCAGCAGCTTGGGGACAGGGGATGGCTACACCTTC. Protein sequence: CASSLGTGDGYTF. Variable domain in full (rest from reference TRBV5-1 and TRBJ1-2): KAGVTQTPRYLIKTRGQQVTLSCSPISGHRSVSWYQQTPGQGLQFLFEYFSETQRNKGNFPGRFSGRQFSNSRSEMNVSTLELGDSALYLCASSLGTGDGYTFGSGTRLTVV.

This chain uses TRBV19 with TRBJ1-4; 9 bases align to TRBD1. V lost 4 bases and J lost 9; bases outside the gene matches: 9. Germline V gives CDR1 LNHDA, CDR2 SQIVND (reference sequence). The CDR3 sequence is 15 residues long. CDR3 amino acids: CASSTAGTGYQKLFF. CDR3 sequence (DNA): TGTGCCAGTAGTACCGCCGGGACAGGGTATCAAAAACTGTTTTTT.

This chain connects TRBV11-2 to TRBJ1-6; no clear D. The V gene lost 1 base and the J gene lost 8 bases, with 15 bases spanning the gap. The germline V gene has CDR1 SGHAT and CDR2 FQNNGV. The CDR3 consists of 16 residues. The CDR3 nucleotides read TGTGCCAGCAGCTTAGTCTCGGCAGGCCGCTATTCACCCCTCCACTTT. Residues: CASSLVSAGRYSPLHF.

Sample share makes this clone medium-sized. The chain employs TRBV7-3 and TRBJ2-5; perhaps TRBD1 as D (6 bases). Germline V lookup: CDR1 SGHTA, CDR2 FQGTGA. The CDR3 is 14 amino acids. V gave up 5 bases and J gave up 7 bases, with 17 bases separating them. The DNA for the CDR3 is TGTGCCAGCAGCCCAGGCCCAGGGGAAGGGACCCAGTACTTC. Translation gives CASSPGPGEGTQYF.

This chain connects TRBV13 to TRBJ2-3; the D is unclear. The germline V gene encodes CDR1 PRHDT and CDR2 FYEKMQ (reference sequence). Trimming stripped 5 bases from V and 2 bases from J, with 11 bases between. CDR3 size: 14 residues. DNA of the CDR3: TGTGCCAGCAGCCTTGAGGCTAACACAGATACGCAGTATTTT. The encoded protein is CASSLEANTDTQYF.

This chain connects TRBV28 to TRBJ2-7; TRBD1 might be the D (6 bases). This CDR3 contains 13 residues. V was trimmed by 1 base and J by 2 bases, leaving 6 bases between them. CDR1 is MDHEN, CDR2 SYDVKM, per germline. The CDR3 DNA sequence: TGTGCCAGCAGTTTATACAGGGCCTACGAGCAGTACTTC. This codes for CASSLYRAYEQYF.

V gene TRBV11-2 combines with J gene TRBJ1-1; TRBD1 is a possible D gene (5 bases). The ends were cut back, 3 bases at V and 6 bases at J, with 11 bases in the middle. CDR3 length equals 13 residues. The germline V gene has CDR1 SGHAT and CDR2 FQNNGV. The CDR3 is CASSLSREAEAFF. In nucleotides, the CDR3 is TGTGCCAGCAGCTTGTCCAGGGAGGCTGAAGCTTTCTTT.

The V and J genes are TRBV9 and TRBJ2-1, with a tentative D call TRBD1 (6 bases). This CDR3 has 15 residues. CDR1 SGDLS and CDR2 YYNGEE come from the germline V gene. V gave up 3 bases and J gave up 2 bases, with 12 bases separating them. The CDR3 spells CASSAPKGAYNEQFF. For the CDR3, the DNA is TGTGCCAGCAGCGCGCCTAAGGGGGCCTACAATGAGCAGTTCTTC.

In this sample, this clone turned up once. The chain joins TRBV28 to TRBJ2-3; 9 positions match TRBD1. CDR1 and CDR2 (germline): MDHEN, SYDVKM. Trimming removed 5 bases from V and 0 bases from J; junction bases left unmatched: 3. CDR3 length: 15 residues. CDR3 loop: CASSPGTGSTDTQYF. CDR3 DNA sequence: TGTGCCAGCAGTCCTGGGACAGGGAGCACAGATACGCAGTATTTT.

DNA for the CDR3: TGTGCCAGCAGCTTCCCTAGGTGGATCCAAGAGACCCAGTACTTC. Translated: CASSFPRWIQETQYF. The chain combines TRBV7-2 with TRBJ2-5, with D uncertain. Germline V gene lookup returns CDR1 SGHTA and CDR2 FQGNSA. The V end lost 3 bases, the J end lost 1 base, and 12 bases lay between the germline ends. The CDR3 totals 15 residues.

The CDR3 reads CASSLGHSNQPQHF. The CDR3 DNA reads TGCGCCAGCAGCTTAGGACATAGCAATCAGCCCCAGCATTTT. The chain carries TRBV5-1 and TRBJ1-5, with a possible D match to TRBD1 (5 bases). CDR1 and CDR2 (germline): SGHRS, YFSETQ. V lost 2 bases to trimming and J lost 0 bases, with 6 bases between them. This CDR3 contains 14 residues.

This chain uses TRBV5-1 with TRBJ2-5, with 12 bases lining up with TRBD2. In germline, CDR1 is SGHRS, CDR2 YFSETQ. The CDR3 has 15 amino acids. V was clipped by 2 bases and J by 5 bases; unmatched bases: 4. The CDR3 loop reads CASSFTSGGSETQYF. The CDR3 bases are TGCGCCAGCAGCTTTACTAGCGGGGGGTCGGAGACCCAGTACTTC.

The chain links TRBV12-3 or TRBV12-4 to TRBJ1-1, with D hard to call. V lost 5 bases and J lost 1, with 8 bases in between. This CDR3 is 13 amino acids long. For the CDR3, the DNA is TGTGCCAGCAGTCGCGGGAAGAACACTGAAGCTTTCTTT. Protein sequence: CASSRGKNTEAFF.

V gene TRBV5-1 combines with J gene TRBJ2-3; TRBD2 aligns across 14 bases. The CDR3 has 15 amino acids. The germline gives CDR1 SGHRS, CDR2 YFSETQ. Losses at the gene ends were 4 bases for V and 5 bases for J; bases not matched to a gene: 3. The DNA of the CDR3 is TGCGCCAGCAGCACCGGGACTAGCGGGAGAGATACGCAGTATTTT. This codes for CASSTGTSGRDTQYF.

CDR3 bases: TGCGCCAGCAGCTTGGGACTAGCGGGAGTTGGAGAGCAGTTCTTC. Translation gives CASSLGLAGVGEQFF. The genes are TRBV5-1 and TRBJ2-1; 12 positions agree with TRBD2. CDR3 length equals 15 residues. CDR1 and CDR2 (germline): SGHRS, YFSETQ. Trimming removed 0 bases from V and 10 bases from J; junction bases left unmatched: 5.

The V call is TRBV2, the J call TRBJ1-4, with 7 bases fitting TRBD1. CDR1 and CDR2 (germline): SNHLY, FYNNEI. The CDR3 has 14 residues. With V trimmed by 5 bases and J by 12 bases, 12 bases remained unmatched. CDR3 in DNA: TGTGCCAGCAGTCCGACAGGGACTCACGGGCAACTGTTTTTT. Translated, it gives CASSPTGTHGQLFF.

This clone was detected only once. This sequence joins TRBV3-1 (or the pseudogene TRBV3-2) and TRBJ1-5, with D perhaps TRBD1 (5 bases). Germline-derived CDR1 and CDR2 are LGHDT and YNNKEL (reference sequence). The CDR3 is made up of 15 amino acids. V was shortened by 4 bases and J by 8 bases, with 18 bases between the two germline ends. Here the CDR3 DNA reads TGTGCCAGCAGCCCCCGAGTTGGGTCGGGGGAGCCCCAGCATTTT. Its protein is CASSPRVGSGEPQHF.

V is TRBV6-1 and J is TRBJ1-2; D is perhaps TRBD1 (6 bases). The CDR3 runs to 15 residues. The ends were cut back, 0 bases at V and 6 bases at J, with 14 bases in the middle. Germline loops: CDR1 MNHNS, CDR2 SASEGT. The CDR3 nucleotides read TGTGCCAGCAGTGAAGCGGGGGGGCTCAGTGATGGCTACACCTTC. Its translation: CASSEAGGLSDGYTF.

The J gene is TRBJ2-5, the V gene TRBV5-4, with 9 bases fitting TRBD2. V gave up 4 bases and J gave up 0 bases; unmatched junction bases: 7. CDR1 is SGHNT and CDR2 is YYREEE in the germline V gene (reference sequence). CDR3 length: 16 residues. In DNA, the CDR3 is TGTGCCAGCAGCCCGGGGGCTAGCGGGAACCAAGAGACCCAGTACTTC. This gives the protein CASSPGASGNQETQYF.

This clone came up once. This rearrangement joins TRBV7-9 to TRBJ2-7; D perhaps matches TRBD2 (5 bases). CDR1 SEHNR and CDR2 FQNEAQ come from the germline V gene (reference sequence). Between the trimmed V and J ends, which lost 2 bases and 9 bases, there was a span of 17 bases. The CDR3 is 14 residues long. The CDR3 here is CASSLTVRLEGQYF. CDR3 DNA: TGTGCCAGCAGCTTAACGGTTCGGCTCGAGGGGCAGTACTTC. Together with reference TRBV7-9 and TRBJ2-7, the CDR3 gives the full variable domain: DTGVSQNPRHKITKRGQNVTFRCDPISEHNRLYWYRQTLGQGPEFLTYFQNEAQLEKSRLLSDRFSAERPKGSFSTLEIQRTEQGDSAMYLCASSLTVRLEGQYFGPGTRLTVT.

The CDR3 DNA sequence: TGTGCCAGCAGTGCTCCCGGGACAGGCCTTAATGAAAAACTGTTTTTT. Amino acid sequence: CASSAPGTGLNEKLFF. V is TRBV28 and J is TRBJ1-4; 8 nucleotides line up with TRBD1. Germline loops: CDR1 MDHEN, CDR2 SYDVKM. This CDR3 is 16 amino acids long. After removal of 5 bases from V and 4 bases from J, the junction contained 9 bases not matched to a gene.

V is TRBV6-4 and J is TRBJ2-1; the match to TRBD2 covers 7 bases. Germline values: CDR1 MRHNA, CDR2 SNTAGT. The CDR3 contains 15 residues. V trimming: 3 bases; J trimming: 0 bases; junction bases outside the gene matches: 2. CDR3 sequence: CASSESGGSYNEQFF. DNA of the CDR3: TGTGCCAGCAGTGAGTCGGGAGGCTCCTACAATGAGCAGTTCTTC.

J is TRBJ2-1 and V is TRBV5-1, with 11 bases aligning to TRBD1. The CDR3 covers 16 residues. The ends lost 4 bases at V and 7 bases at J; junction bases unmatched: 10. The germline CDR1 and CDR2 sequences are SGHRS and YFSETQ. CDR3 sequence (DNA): TGCGCCAGCAGCCTCACCGGGACAGGGGGACAAAATGAGCAGTTCTTC. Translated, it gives CASSLTGTGGQNEQFF.

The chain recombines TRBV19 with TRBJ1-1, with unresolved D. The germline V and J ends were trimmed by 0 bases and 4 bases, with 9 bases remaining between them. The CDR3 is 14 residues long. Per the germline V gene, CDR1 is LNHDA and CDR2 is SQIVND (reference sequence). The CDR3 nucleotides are TGTGCCAGTAGTATAGATTTGCGGGTCACTGAAGCTTTCTTT. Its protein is CASSIDLRVTEAFF.

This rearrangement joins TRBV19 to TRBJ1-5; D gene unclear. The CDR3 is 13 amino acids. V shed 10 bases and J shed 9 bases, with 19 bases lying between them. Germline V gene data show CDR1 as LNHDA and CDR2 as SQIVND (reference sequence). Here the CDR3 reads CATRLGIWRPQHF. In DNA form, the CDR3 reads TGTGCCACTAGGTTGGGCATTTGGCGGCCCCAGCATTTT.

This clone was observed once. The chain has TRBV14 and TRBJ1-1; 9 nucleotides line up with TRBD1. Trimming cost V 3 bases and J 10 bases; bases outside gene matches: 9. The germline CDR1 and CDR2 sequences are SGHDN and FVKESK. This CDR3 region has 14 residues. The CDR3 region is CASSQGGQGIRAFF. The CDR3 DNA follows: TGTGCCAGCAGCCAGGGGGGACAGGGAATTCGAGCTTTCTTT.

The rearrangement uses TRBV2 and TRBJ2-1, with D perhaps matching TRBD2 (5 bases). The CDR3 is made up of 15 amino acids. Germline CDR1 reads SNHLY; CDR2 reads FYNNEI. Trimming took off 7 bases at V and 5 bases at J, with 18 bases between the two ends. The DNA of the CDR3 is TGTGCCAGCACGGGTGGAGCGGCCGGGAACAATGAGCAGTTCTTC. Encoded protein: CASTGGAAGNNEQFF.

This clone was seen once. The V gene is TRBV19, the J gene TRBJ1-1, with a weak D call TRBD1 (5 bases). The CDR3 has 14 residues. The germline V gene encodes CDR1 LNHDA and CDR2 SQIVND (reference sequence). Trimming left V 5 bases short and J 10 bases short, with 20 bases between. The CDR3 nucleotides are TGTGCCAGTAGTCTCGGCGATCTGACGGGGGGAGCTTTCTTT. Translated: CASSLGDLTGGAFF.